This paragraph reports one T cell receptor (beta chain). This specimen comes from a study of cytomegalovirus exposure and HLA in healthy donors. CDR3 length equals 15 residues. Germline V gives CDR1 LNHNV, CDR2 YYDKDF (reference sequence). Vbeta (60) and Jbeta (13) primers were used in the PCR. The assay was immunoSEQ multiplex PCR, and TCRdb's table has in-frame clones only and misses some. The top ten hold 2% to 3% of the sample, which has approximately 130,000 clones, around 84% seen once. This rearrangement joins TRBV15 to TRBJ2-5, with TRBD1 identical over 8 bases. The better agreement between TRBJ2-7 and the DNA end casts doubt on the J call. Sequencing was performed on PBMCs. The sequence was collected from a man aged 45 to 65 in good health and CMV-seronegative. CDR3 bases: TGTGCCACCACCCCGGACAGGGCGTCCTCCTACGAGCAGTACTTC. Translated, it gives CATTPDRASSYEQYF.